This is a list of T cell receptor beta chains from one sample in a study of cytomegalovirus exposure and HLA in healthy donors. The protocol was immunoSEQ multiplex PCR, while the TCRdb copy is restricted to in-frame clones and leaves out a portion. The sample yields 110,000 to 150,000 clones, 70% seen once. Sequencing was carried out using PBMCs. These receptors all stem from a woman aged 55-70 years in good health and CMV-seropositive. CDR3s include the opening cysteine and the closing phenylalanine or tryptophan. The D gene is left open where the match is weak. Size is omitted from some rows. Given values are once, few, many or a class for expanded clones.

d_call | j_call | v_call | clone_size | cdr3_length | cdr3_aa | cdr3_nt
NA | TRBJ1-1 | TRBV10-1 | few | 13 | CASSEKPNTEAFF | TGCGCCAGCAGTGAGAAGCCGAACACTGAAGCTTTCTTT
NA | TRBJ2-7 | TRBV28 | NA | 17 | CASSLSSLRLPPDEQYF | TGTGCCAGCAGTTTATCTTCATTGCGACTCCCGCCGGACGAGCAGTACTTC
NA | TRBJ1-1 | TRBV5-1 | few | 14 | CASSDRPGRAEAFF | TGCGCCAGCAGCGACCGCCCGGGGAGGGCTGAAGCTTTCTTT
NA | TRBJ1-1 | TRBV5-1 | NA | 13 | CASSDYTNTEAFF | TGCGCCAGCAGCGACTACACGAACACTGAAGCTTTCTTT
NA | TRBJ2-3 | TRBV10-2 | NA | 14 | CAAKFGGSTDTQYF | TGCGCCGCCAAATTCGGAGGATCCACAGATACGCAGTATTTT
NA | TRBJ1-1 | TRBV5-1 | NA | 16 | CASSLGDEIGGLSAFF | TGCGCCAGCAGCTTGGGGGACGAAATAGGGGGTTTATCAGCTTTCTTT
NA | TRBJ1-2 | TRBV5-8 | NA | 14 | CASSFPVGDYGYTF | TGTGCCAGCAGCTTCCCGGTGGGAGACTATGGCTACACCTTC
NA | TRBJ1-1 | TRBV10-1 | NA | 16 | CASSNSFRGESTEAFF | TGCGCCAGCAGTAATTCCTTCAGGGGCGAGAGCACTGAAGCTTTCTTT
TRBD2 | TRBJ2-1 | TRBV7-8 | NA | 17 | CASSRGTSGRADNEQFF | TGTGCCAGCAGCCGAGGGACTAGCGGGAGGGCCGACAATGAGCAGTTCTTC
NA | TRBJ2-7 | TRBV10-3 | few | 13 | CAIMGAPSYEQYF | TGTGCCATCATGGGGGCCCCATCCTACGAGCAGTACTTC
TRBD1 | TRBJ1-5 | TRBV28 | few | 13 | CASGTDSNQPQHF | TGTGCCAGCGGGACAGATAGCAATCAGCCCCAGCATTTT
NA | TRBJ2-7 | TRBV7-3 | few | 14 | CASSSTESSYEQYF | TGTGCCAGCAGCTCCACGGAGAGCTCCTACGAGCAGTACTTC
NA | TRBJ2-3 | TRBV2 | NA | 14 | CASTLTVSTDTQYF | TGTGCCAGCACTCTGACAGTTAGCACAGATACGCAGTATTTT
NA | TRBJ1-3 | TRBV5-6 | NA | 16 | CASSLLSGVKRNTIYF | TGTGCCAGCAGCTTGTTATCAGGGGTGAAGAGAAACACCATATATTTT
NA | TRBJ2-7 | TRBV6-4 | NA | 14 | CASSDARAGYEQYF | TGTGCCAGCAGTGACGCCAGGGCGGGGTACGAGCAGTACTTC
TRBD2 | TRBJ2-2 | TRBV27 | few | 16 | CASSSGLAGSGGELFF | TGTGCCAGCAGTTCGGGGCTAGCGGGATCGGGCGGGGAGCTGTTTTTT
NA | TRBJ1-1 | TRBV7-9 | NA | 13 | CASRPTGNTEAFF | TGTGCCAGCAGACCAACAGGGAACACTGAAGCTTTCTTT
NA | TRBJ1-1 | TRBV28 | NA | 15 | CASLRTNLMNTEAFF | TGTGCCAGTCTCCGGACAAATCTTATGAACACTGAAGCTTTCTTT
NA | TRBJ2-5 | TRBV28 | NA | 13 | CASSFQGAETQYF | TGTGCCAGCAGTTTCCAGGGTGCGGAGACCCAGTACTTC
NA | TRBJ1-2 | TRBV28 | once | 10 | CASSLGGYTF | TGTGCCAGCAGCCTCGGTGGCTACACCTTC
NA | TRBJ1-5 | TRBV28 | few | 14 | CASSSPRRGQPQHF | TGTGCCAGCAGTTCACCAAGGAGGGGTCAGCCCCAGCATTTT
NA | TRBJ2-3 | TRBV6-5 | many | 15 | CASSPILGFADTQYF | TGTGCCAGCAGTCCGATACTAGGTTTCGCAGATACGCAGTATTTT
TRBD1 | TRBJ1-5 | TRBV6-1 | few | 15 | CASSVDRASNQPQHF | TGTGCCAGCAGTGTGGACAGGGCTAGCAATCAGCCCCAGCATTTT
TRBD1 | TRBJ1-4 | TRBV7-9 | NA | 14 | CASSSGTVGEKLFF | TGTGCCAGCAGCTCCGGGACAGTGGGTGAAAAACTGTTTTTT
NA | TRBJ1-1 | TRBV2 | NA | 13 | CASSLGASTEAFF | TGTGCCAGCAGTCTAGGGGCGAGCACTGAAGCTTTCTTT
TRBD2 | TRBJ2-3 | TRBV18 | NA | 18 | CASSPGLAGVWGTDTQYF | TGTGCCAGCTCACCCGGACTAGCGGGGGTCTGGGGCACAGATACGCAGTATTTT
TRBD1 | TRBJ1-1 | TRBV28 | few | 15 | CASSSTGGLNTEAFF | TGTGCCAGCAGTTCAACAGGGGGCCTGAACACTGAAGCTTTCTTT
TRBD2 | TRBJ2-3 | TRBV29-1 | NA | 15 | CSYSSASGGADTQYF | TGCAGCTACTCCTCTGCTAGCGGGGGGGCAGATACGCAGTATTTT
TRBD1 | TRBJ2-5 | TRBV6-5 | NA | 15 | CASRAPGTGRKSQYF | TGTGCCAGCAGGGCCCCCGGGACAGGGCGGAAATCCCAGTACTTC
NA | TRBJ1-1 | TRBV12-5 | NA | 13 | CASTSGVDTEAFF | TGTGCTAGTACCTCAGGGGTGGACACTGAAGCTTTCTTT
TRBD1 | TRBJ1-5 | TRBV27 | NA | 14 | CASSFGQGEQPQHF | TGTGCCAGCAGCTTCGGACAGGGAGAACAGCCCCAGCATTTT
NA | TRBJ2-2 | TRBV7-6 | NA | 16 | CASSLNRAPNTGELFF | TGTGCCAGCAGCTTAAACAGGGCGCCGAACACCGGGGAGCTGTTTTTT
NA | TRBJ2-6 | TRBV4-1 | NA | 15 | CASKQGLAGANVLTF | TGCGCCAGTAAGCAGGGTCTGGCTGGGGCCAACGTCCTGACTTTC
TRBD1 | TRBJ2-5 | TRBV7-9 | NA | 15 | CASSLKTGGAETQYF | TGTGCCAGCAGCTTAAAGACAGGGGGCGCGGAGACCCAGTACTTC
TRBD1 | TRBJ1-2 | TRBV5-4 | NA | 17 | CASSLEPGQGAIVGYTF | TGTGCCAGCAGCTTGGAACCCGGACAGGGGGCTATAGTTGGCTACACCTTC
TRBD2 | TRBJ2-1 | TRBV20-1 | once | 11 | CSAPRGDEQFF | TGCAGTGCCCCCCGGGGGGATGAGCAGTTCTTC
NA | TRBJ2-1 | TRBV2 | few | 13 | CASSEGLAGEQFF | TGTGCCAGCAGTGAAGGGCTAGCCGGTGAGCAGTTCTTC
TRBD2 | TRBJ2-1 | TRBV7-6 | NA | 19 | CASSRRGAGGASSYNEQFF | TGTGCCAGCAGCCGGCGAGGGGCGGGAGGGGCCAGCTCCTACAATGAGCAGTTCTTC
TRBD1 | TRBJ2-7 | TRBV5-1 | NA | 14 | CASSLNRGKVEQYF | TGCGCCAGCAGCTTGAACAGGGGAAAGGTCGAGCAGTACTTC
NA | TRBJ2-7 | TRBV5-1 | NA | 15 | CASSLGSREGYEQYF | TGCGCCAGCAGCTTGGGTTCCAGGGAAGGCTACGAGCAGTACTTC
NA | TRBJ2-1 | TRBV5-1 | NA | 15 | CASSFEGANYNEQFF | TGCGCCAGCAGCTTTGAAGGGGCCAACTACAATGAGCAGTTCTTC
TRBD2 | TRBJ2-7 | TRBV6-1 | NA | 14 | CASSEGTSGHEQYF | TGTGCCAGCAGTGAAGGGACTAGCGGGCACGAGCAGTACTTC
NA | TRBJ1-1 | TRBV6-1 | NA | 14 | CASSEVFRYTEAFF | TGTGCCAGCAGTGAAGTCTTCCGGTACACTGAAGCTTTCTTT
NA | TRBJ1-4 | TRBV27 | NA | 15 | CASNPAGGSNEKLFF | TGTGCCAGTAATCCAGCGGGGGGTTCTAATGAAAAACTGTTTTTT
TRBD2 | TRBJ2-7 | TRBV5-1 | once | 14 | CASSQLAGDYEQYF | TGCGCCAGCAGCCAACTAGCGGGGGACTACGAGCAGTACTTC
NA | TRBJ1-1 | TRBV6-5 | once | 13 | CATFQASNTEAFF | TGTGCCACTTTTCAGGCCTCGAACACTGAAGCTTTCTTT
NA | TRBJ1-2 | TRBV11-2 | NA | 14 | CASSSTRQNYGYTF | TGTGCCAGCAGTTCCACAAGACAGAACTATGGCTACACCTTC
NA | TRBJ2-2 | TRBV5-1 | NA | 18 | CASSLVWREGGNTGELFF | TGCGCCAGCAGCTTGGTATGGCGCGAAGGGGGGAACACCGGGGAGCTGTTTTTT
NA | TRBJ1-2 | TRBV5-6 | once | 12 | CASSQNNYGYTF | TGTGCCAGCAGCCAAAATAACTATGGCTACACCTTC
NA | TRBJ2-2 | TRBV28 | NA | 12 | CASSLEPGELFF | TGTGCCAGCAGTCTTGAGCCCGGGGAGCTGTTTTTT
NA | TRBJ2-7 | TRBV28 | NA | 11 | CASSPMAVQYF | TGTGCCAGCAGTCCCATGGCCGTGCAGTACTTC